Below are 27 T cell receptor beta chains sequenced from a single sample in a study of shared clonotypes between healthy human individuals. The repertoire was sequenced with immunoSEQ multiplex PCR; TCRdb's copy has only in-frame clones and lacks some. The sample lists roughly 2.2 million clones; less than 95% were seen once. Sample: naive CD4+ T cells from PBMCs. As to subset: CD45RA+ positively selected. The receptors shown here come from a man between 18 and 29 years old in good health. Some clones in this sample may be carry-over from other donors' samples.

The genes are TRBV28 and TRBJ1-6; TRBD1 is a possible D gene (5 bases). Between the trimmed V and J ends, which lost 5 bases and 7 bases, there was a span of 12 bases. Germline lookup yields CDR1 MDHEN and CDR2 SYDVKM. This CDR3 is 14 amino acids long. CDR3 sequence reads: CASSPGRWNSPLHF. In DNA, the CDR3 is TGTGCCAGCAGTCCAGGGAGGTGGAATTCACCCCTCCACTTT.

The V gene is TRBV2, the J gene TRBJ1-3, with 9 bases fitting TRBD1. In germline, CDR1 is SNHLY, CDR2 FYNNEI. The V gene end was trimmed by 6 bases and the J gene end by 3 bases; junction bases not matched to a gene: 6. This CDR3 contains 15 residues. For the CDR3, the DNA is TGTGCCAGCAGAAAGGACAGGGGATATGGAAACACCATATATTTT. Its protein is CASRKDRGYGNTIYF.

The chain combines TRBV5-6 with TRBJ2-2, with D possibly being TRBD1 (6 bases). The V gene's germline CDR1 is SGHDT and CDR2 YYEEEE. The CDR3 loop spans 16 amino acids. Deletions cut 4 bases from V and 1 base from J, with 14 bases between. CDR3 loop: CASSRDRFLNTGELFF. The DNA of the CDR3 is TGTGCCAGCAGCCGCGACAGGTTCTTGAACACCGGGGAGCTGTTTTTT.

V gene TRBV9 combines with J gene TRBJ2-7, with D hard to call. Germline CDR1 reads SGDLS; CDR2 reads YYNGEE. Between the trimmed V and J ends, which lost 4 bases and 6 bases, there was a span of 14 bases. The CDR3 length is 13 residues. CDR3 loop: CASSPEDGSEQYF. The CDR3, as DNA: TGTGCCAGCAGCCCAGAGGACGGAAGCGAGCAGTACTTC.

This chain joins TRBV28 and TRBJ2-3; the match to TRBD2 covers 13 bases. CDR3 length: 17 residues. Germline assignment: CDR1 MDHEN and CDR2 SYDVKM. Trimming took 6 bases from V and 3 from J; bases not matched to a gene: 9. This CDR3 reads CASRKLAGGFRTDTQYF. For the CDR3, the DNA is TGTGCCAGCAGGAAACTAGCGGGAGGGTTTCGAACAGATACGCAGTATTTT. The entire variable domain, with the rest obtained from reference TRBV28 and TRBJ2-3, is as follows: DVKVTQSSRYLVKRTGEKVFLECVQDMDHENMFWYRQDPGLGLRLIYFSYDVKMKEKGDIPEGYSVSREKKERFSLILESASTNQTSMYLCASRKLAGGFRTDTQYFGPGTRLTVL.

The chain recombines TRBV7-8 with TRBJ1-4, with 10 bases lining up with TRBD1. This CDR3 comprises 16 residues. V trimming: 0 bases; J trimming: 8 bases; junction bases outside the gene matches: 6. Germline V gene lookup returns CDR1 SGHVS and CDR2 FQNEAQ. This CDR3 reads CASSLARTGGREKLFF. The CDR3 nucleotides read TGTGCCAGCAGCTTAGCTCGGACAGGGGGAAGGGAAAAACTGTTTTTT.

V and J are TRBV28 and TRBJ2-2; the D call may be TRBD1 or TRBD2 (5 bases each). Looked up from germline, CDR1 is MDHEN and CDR2 is SYDVKM. The CDR3 is 16 amino acids. Trimming cost V 6 bases and J 5 bases, with 19 bases left between them. The CDR3 protein is CASSQTGAEGTGELFF. CDR3 DNA: TGTGCCAGCAGCCAGACCGGGGCAGAGGGGACCGGGGAGCTGTTTTTT.

V and J are TRBV30 and TRBJ2-6; tentative D call: TRBD2 (6 bases). CDR3 length equals 18 residues. Germline CDR1 reads GTSNPN; CDR2 reads SVGIG (reference sequence). The V end was cut by 5 bases, the J end by 0 bases, with 20 bases between. The CDR3 loop reads CAWLGYRDFRSGANVLTF. DNA of the CDR3: TGTGCCTGGTTAGGGTACCGGGACTTCCGCTCTGGGGCCAACGTCCTGACTTTC.

V usage is TRBV27 and J usage is TRBJ1-5; no clear D gene. Germline CDR1 and CDR2: MNHEY and SMNVEV (reference sequence). The CDR3 sequence is 15 residues long. The V end was cut by 5 bases, the J end by 3 bases, with 14 bases between. For the CDR3, the DNA is TGTGCCAGCAGTCACCGGGCGGGAAACAATCAGCCCCAGCATTTT. Encoded protein: CASSHRAGNNQPQHF.

The chain joins TRBV6-1 to TRBJ2-3, with D possibly TRBD2 on 6 matching bases. This CDR3 region has 15 residues. Per germline, CDR1 MNHNS and CDR2 SASEGT. The V and J ends lost 6 bases and 2 bases respectively, with 15 bases between them. CDR3 DNA: TGTGCCAGCAGCCCGGACTACGTGGACACAGATACGCAGTATTTT. It translates to CASSPDYVDTDTQYF.

Comments on this clone: Other DNA sequences from this sample encode an identical CDR3 as well. This rearrangement joins TRBV18 to TRBJ1-1; D might be TRBD1 (6 bases). The CDR3 loop spans 12 amino acids. Germline assignment: CDR1 KGHSH and CDR2 LQKENI. V gave up 3 bases and J gave up 7 bases, with 9 bases separating them. In nucleotides, the CDR3 is TGTGCCAGCTCACCGGGGGGCGATGAAGCTTTCTTT. It is translated as CASSPGGDEAFF.

The chain has TRBV7-2 and TRBJ2-7; D is possibly TRBD1 or TRBD2 (6 bases each). The length of the CDR3 is 15 residues. V lost 4 bases and J 5 bases, leaving 18 bases between the germline ends. CDR1 is SGHTA, CDR2 FQGNSA, per germline. The CDR3 nucleotides are TGTGCCAGCAGCTCCAGACTAGTGAGGACAGACGAGCAGTACTTC. Protein: CASSSRLVRTDEQYF.

This chain uses TRBV27 with TRBJ2-7; 12 bases match TRBD2. Germline trimming cut 5 bases from V and 5 bases from J; bases unmatched to any gene: 13. Germline lookup yields CDR1 MNHEY and CDR2 SMNVEV (reference sequence). CDR3 length: 17 amino acids. The CDR3 nucleotides read TGTGCCAGCAGTCCCCGACTAGCGGGAGCTTATGGGAACGAGCAGTACTTC. It is translated as CASSPRLAGAYGNEQYF.

The V gene is TRBV9, the J gene TRBJ2-3; D gene ambiguous. CDR1 is SGDLS and CDR2 is YYNGEE in the germline V gene. The CDR3 covers 13 residues. V lost 1 base and J 3 bases, leaving 6 bases between the germline ends. The CDR3 DNA is TGTGCCAGCAGCGTACAAGCGACAGATACGCAGTATTTT. Translated, it gives CASSVQATDTQYF.

This sequence joins TRBV13 and TRBJ2-2; D gene ambiguous. CDR1 and CDR2 from the germline V gene are PRHDT and FYEKMQ (reference sequence). The CDR3 has 12 residues. Trimming removed 3 bases at V and 7 bases at J, with 6 bases between. The CDR3 reads CASSLGHGELFF. The CDR3, as DNA: TGTGCCAGCAGCTTGGGTCACGGGGAGCTGTTTTTT.

The sample holds one count of this clone. The chain joins TRBV6-1 to TRBJ1-4; D is perhaps TRBD1 (5 bases). Trimming removed 3 bases at V and 8 bases at J, with 16 bases between. The CDR3 has 15 residues. Germline V gene data show CDR1 as MNHNS and CDR2 as SASEGT. The chain's CDR3 is CASSESLGQREKLFF. Written as DNA, the CDR3 is TGTGCCAGCAGTGAGTCTCTGGGGCAACGGGAAAAACTGTTTTTT.

The chain combines TRBV7-3 with TRBJ2-1; possible D gene TRBD2, 6 bases. This CDR3 is 16 amino acids long. Per germline, CDR1 SGHTA and CDR2 FQGTGA. V was shortened by 5 bases and J by 4 bases, with 18 bases between the two germline ends. The CDR3 DNA is TGTGCCAGCAGCCAAGGAGGAAGCGGAGGGTACAATGAGCAGTTCTTC. Translation: CASSQGGSGGYNEQFF.

This rearrangement joins TRBV27 to TRBJ1-4; D is perhaps TRBD1 (6 bases). The V gene lost 7 bases and the J gene lost 7 bases, with 16 bases spanning the gap. The CDR3 spans 14 residues. The germline V gene has CDR1 MNHEY and CDR2 SMNVEV (reference sequence). CDR3 in DNA: TGTGCCAGCAAGGGGGGGGGCGTAGGTGAAAAACTGTTTTTT. It codes for CASKGGGVGEKLFF.

There are a few counts of this clone. V gene TRBV25-1 combines with J gene TRBJ1-1, with 8 bases that match TRBD1. Germline V gives CDR1 MGHDK, CDR2 SYGVNS. The length of the CDR3 is 11 residues. The trim removed 8 bases at V and 10 bases at J, leaving 6 bases unmatched. The CDR3 region is CASQNRGRAFF. For the CDR3, the DNA is TGTGCCAGCCAAAACAGGGGGAGAGCTTTCTTT. The full variable domain, its missing parts supplied by reference TRBV25-1 and TRBJ1-1, is EADIYQTPRYLVIGTGKKITLECSQTMGHDKMYWYQQDPGMELHLIHYSYGVNSTEKGDLSSESTVSRIRTEHFPLTLESARPSHTSQYLCASQNRGRAFFGQGTRLTVV.

This chain uses TRBV6-5 with TRBJ1-2; D is unresolved. This CDR3 has 13 amino acids. The V gene's germline CDR1 is MNHEY and CDR2 SVGAGI. V was trimmed by 4 bases and J by 2 bases, leaving 8 bases between them. The CDR3 loop is CASSSRPNYGYTF. CDR3 bases: TGTGCCAGCAGTTCCAGACCGAACTATGGCTACACCTTC.

The chain uses TRBV7-3 and TRBJ2-1; perhaps TRBD1 as D (5 bases). Germline V gives CDR1 SGHTA, CDR2 FQGTGA. This CDR3 has 13 residues. V lost 3 bases and J lost 6, with 9 bases in between. CDR3 region: CASSLTVLNEQFF. CDR3 DNA sequence: TGTGCCAGCAGCTTGACAGTCCTCAATGAGCAGTTCTTC.

The chain uses TRBV6-1 and TRBJ1-1; 12 nucleotides agree with TRBD1. CDR3 size: 13 residues. CDR1 and CDR2 (germline): MNHNS, SASEGT. J was trimmed by 5 bases and V by 10 bases; bases with no gene match: 5. The CDR3 protein is CANRDRGRTEAFF. The CDR3 region has the DNA TGTGCCAACCGGGACAGGGGGCGAACTGAAGCTTTCTTT.

The chain recombines TRBV30 with TRBJ1-3, with D possibly being TRBD1 (5 bases). The CDR3 loop spans 15 amino acids. Germline assignment: CDR1 GTSNPN and CDR2 SVGIG (reference sequence). The germline V and J ends were trimmed by 5 bases and 1 base, with 15 bases remaining between them. This chain's CDR3 is CAWGGRGASGNTIYF. Written as DNA, the CDR3 is TGTGCCTGGGGTGGAAGGGGCGCTTCTGGAAACACCATATATTTT.

The V and J genes are TRBV6-6 and TRBJ1-2; the D is unclear. Trimming removed 6 bases at V and 8 bases at J, with 16 bases between. In germline, CDR1 is MNHNY, CDR2 SVGAGI (reference sequence). There are 13 residues in the CDR3. The CDR3 region has the DNA TGTGCCAGCAGCAGAGACCGAACAGAAGGCTACACCTTC. As protein: CASSRDRTEGYTF.

Concerning this clone: Other DNA sequences in this sample translate to the same CDR3. The rearrangement joins TRBV6-1 to TRBJ1-1, with D unresolved. Germline V CDR1 and CDR2: MNHNS, SASEGT. The CDR3 has 13 residues. With 4 bases removed from V and 2 bases from J, the gap between germline ends came to 8 bases. CDR3 sequence reads: CASSGQVNTEAFF. CDR3 DNA: TGTGCCAGCAGTGGTCAGGTCAACACTGAAGCTTTCTTT.

The chain joins TRBV28 to TRBJ2-2; 7 nucleotides agree with TRBD2. This CDR3 contains 14 residues. Germline V gives CDR1 MDHEN, CDR2 SYDVKM. V lost 6 bases and J lost 4; bases outside the gene matches: 5. Here the CDR3 DNA reads TGTGCCAGCAGGGTGGGAGGGAGCACCGGGGAGCTGTTTTTT. Translation: CASRVGGSTGELFF.

The chain combines TRBV6-1 with TRBJ2-7; 9 nucleotides agree with TRBD1. The CDR3 is 13 residues long. CDR1 and CDR2 from the germline V gene are MNHNS and SASEGT. V lost 7 bases and J lost 5; bases outside the gene matches: 6. CDR3 nucleotide sequence: TGTGCCAGCAAGGAAACAGGGGGCGACGAGCAGTACTTC. Its translation: CASKETGGDEQYF.